Listed here are 26 T cell receptor beta chains from one sample, sequenced in a study of neurological immune-mediated disorders. TCRdb reprocessed the 5' RACE reads via MiXCR and lists one record per CDR3 protein. Among roughly 25,000 distinct CDR3 sequences, 2% to 2.5% were seen once, and the ten largest hold about 2.5%. Sequencing input: PBMCs. The receptors shown here come from a woman aged 45-59 years with multiple sclerosis.

A word on this clonotype: A much bigger clone sits one base away, suggesting this may be a read error. V is TRBV20-1 and J is TRBJ1-5; a weak D match, TRBD1 (6 bases). The CDR3 is 15 residues long. Germline CDR1 and CDR2: DFQATT and SNEGSKA (reference sequence). The CDR3 here is CSARDPGGGGQPQNF. CDR3 coding DNA: TGCAGTGCTAGAGATCCCGGAGGGGGGGGTCAGCCCCAGAATTTT.

This clonotype was detected many times. This chain links TRBV6-5 with TRBJ1-1; D may be TRBD1 (6 bases). Trimming removed 0 bases at V and 7 bases at J, with 12 bases between. The V gene's germline CDR1 is MNHEY and CDR2 SVGAGI. The CDR3 consists of 14 residues. For the CDR3, the DNA is TGTGCCAGCAGTTACTCCCGGGGGCGCGGTGAAGCTTTCTTT. The encoded protein is CASSYSRGRGEAFF.

The sample holds many counts of this clonotype. V and J are TRBV5-1 and TRBJ2-4, with D possibly matching TRBD2 (6 bases). The CDR3 extends over 13 amino acids. V gave up 4 bases and J gave up 5 bases, with 10 bases separating them. In germline, CDR1 is SGHRS, CDR2 YFSETQ. The CDR3 region is CASSPGLQNIQYF. CDR3 DNA: TGCGCCAGCAGCCCCGGACTACAAAACATTCAGTACTTC.

This clonotype was counted a few times. The chain employs TRBV11-3 and TRBJ2-5, with no clear D. Looked up from germline, CDR1 is SGHNT and CDR2 is YENEEA. The V end was cut by 4 bases, the J end by 5 bases, with 5 bases between. This CDR3 spans 11 amino acids. In DNA, the CDR3 is TGTGCCAGCAGCTCCTCGGAGACCCAGTACTTC. Protein: CASSSSETQYF. Drawing the rest from reference TRBV11-3 and TRBJ2-5, the complete variable domain is EAGVVQSPRYKIIEKKQPVAFWCNPISGHNTLYWYLQNLGQGPELLIRYENEEAVDDSQLPKDRFSAERLKGVDSTLKIQPAELGDSAVYLCASSSSETQYFGPGTRLLVL.

This clonotype was detected ten times or more. This chain uses TRBV5-6 with TRBJ1-2; TRBD1 agrees at 7 bases. The CDR3 is 16 amino acids. The ends lost 4 bases at V and 4 bases at J; junction bases unmatched: 13. CDR1 and CDR2 (germline): SGHDT, YYEEEE. The DNA of the CDR3 is TGTGCCAGCAGCGCGGACGGGACAGACGGTACCTATGGCTACACCTTC. This encodes CASSADGTDGTYGYTF.

This clonotype was seen repeatedly, ten times or more. The gene calls are TRBV5-1 and TRBJ2-7; unclear D gene. The V end lost 2 bases, the J end lost 1 base, and 13 bases lay between the germline ends. The CDR3 extends over 15 amino acids. Germline CDR1 reads SGHRS; CDR2 reads YFSETQ. As DNA, the CDR3 is TGCGCCAGCAGCTTTTCTCCCTTTTCTTCCTACGAGCAGTACTTC. Translated, it gives CASSFSPFSSYEQYF.

This clonotype has ten or more counts. This chain joins TRBV29-1 and TRBJ1-2, with 8 bases fitting TRBD1. The CDR3 loop spans 13 amino acids. V lost 6 bases, J lost 5 bases, and 8 bases stayed unmatched. The germline V gene has CDR1 SQVTM and CDR2 ANQGSEA. CDR3 sequence (DNA): TGCAGCGTCCCAGGACAGGGACTATATGGCTACACCTTC. Amino acid sequence: CSVPGQGLYGYTF. Full variable domain (rest looked up from reference TRBV29-1 and TRBJ1-2): SAVISQKPSRDICQRGTSLTIQCQVDSQVTMMFWYRQQPGQSLTLIATANQGSEATYESGFVIDKFPISRPNLTFSTLTVSNMSPEDSSIYLCSVPGQGLYGYTFGSGTRLTVV.

This clonotype was detected ten times or more. The J gene is TRBJ2-5, the V gene TRBV5-1; 12 bases are shared with TRBD1. The CDR3 is 15 amino acids. Germline V gene lookup returns CDR1 SGHRS and CDR2 YFSETQ. Germline trimming cut 4 bases from V and 4 bases from J; bases unmatched to any gene: 5. In DNA form, the CDR3 reads TGCGCCAGCAGCCGGGACAGGGGGCTTGGAGAGACCCAGTACTTC. It codes for CASSRDRGLGETQYF.

This clonotype has a count of ten or more. This chain connects TRBV9 to TRBJ2-3; D gene ambiguous. Germline lookup yields CDR1 SGDLS and CDR2 YYNGEE. The CDR3 extends over 11 amino acids. The V end was cut by 3 bases, the J end by 9 bases, with 8 bases between. The DNA of the CDR3 is TGTGCCAGCAGCGCCCGAGGCACGCAGTATTTT. It encodes CASSARGTQYF.

This clonotype was recorded many times. V gene TRBV12-3 or TRBV12-4 combines with J gene TRBJ1-1, with TRBD1 as a possible D gene (6 bases). The CDR3 sequence is 14 residues long. The ends were cut back, 5 bases at V and 1 base at J, with 11 bases in the middle. The CDR3 loop reads CASSLGQSNTEAFF. CDR3 nucleotide sequence: TGTGCCAGCAGTCTCGGACAGTCGAACACTGAAGCTTTCTTT.

J is TRBJ2-1 and V is TRBV7-6, with D unresolved. This CDR3 spans 14 amino acids. Germline V gene data show CDR1 as SGHVS and CDR2 as FNYEAQ. Deletions cut 5 bases from V and 7 bases from J, with 15 bases between. Here the CDR3 reads CASSAELIQNEQFF. DNA of the CDR3: TGTGCCAGCAGCGCGGAGCTAATCCAGAATGAGCAGTTCTTC.

This clonotype was counted many times. The CDR3 DNA follows: TGTGCCAGCAGTGGGGCTGGGGCCAACGTCCTGACTTTC. It codes for CASSGAGANVLTF. The chain has TRBV2 and TRBJ2-6; no reliable D call. Looked up from germline, CDR1 is SNHLY and CDR2 is FYNNEI. The CDR3 extends over 13 amino acids. V lost 4 bases and J lost 2, with 3 bases in between.

At least ten counts were recorded for this clonotype. This chain uses TRBV9 with TRBJ1-1; maybe TRBD1 (5 bases). Germline V gene lookup returns CDR1 SGDLS and CDR2 YYNGEE. The V and J ends lost 0 bases and 5 bases respectively, with 14 bases between them. The CDR3 sequence is 15 residues long. In DNA, the CDR3 is TGTGCCAGCAGCGTAGCAGGGACCTACGGGACTGAAGCTTTCTTT. Protein product: CASSVAGTYGTEAFF. The whole variable domain, remainder taken from reference TRBV9 and TRBJ1-1, is DSGVTQTPKHLITATGQRVTLRCSPRSGDLSVYWYQQSLDQGLQFLIQYYNGEERAKGNILERFSAQQFPDLHSELNLSSLELGDSALYFCASSVAGTYGTEAFFGQGTRLTVV.

The V and J genes are TRBV10-3 and TRBJ1-1; D is unresolved. V was pared by 10 bases and J by 4 bases, with 16 bases between. The CDR3 sequence is 13 residues long. Germline V lookup: CDR1 ENHRY, CDR2 SYGVKD. CDR3: CATATGTLTEAFF. CDR3 coding DNA: TGTGCCACTGCAACGGGAACCCTCACTGAAGCTTTCTTT.

This clonotype has ten or more counts. This rearrangement joins TRBV20-1 to TRBJ2-1; D possibly corresponds to TRBD2 (9 bases). Looked up from germline, CDR1 is DFQATT and CDR2 is SNEGSKA (reference sequence). The CDR3 totals 15 residues. V gave up 6 bases and J gave up 1 base, with 16 bases separating them. The CDR3, as DNA: TGCAGTGCCAGGGGGCGGGAGGGGTCCTACAATGAGCAGTTCTTC. Translation: CSARGREGSYNEQFF.

This clonotype has a count of ten or more. The chain uses TRBV9 and TRBJ1-2; the match to TRBD1 covers 7 bases. Germline CDR1 and CDR2: SGDLS and YYNGEE. The CDR3 runs 14 residues. Unmatched junction bases numbered 4, after V lost 0 bases and J lost 5 bases. CDR3 region: CASSVGGQEYGYTF. The CDR3 bases are TGTGCCAGCAGCGTAGGAGGACAGGAGTATGGCTACACCTTC.

This clonotype has a count of ten or more. The chain joins TRBV6-6 to TRBJ1-6; D unclear. Germline V gene data show CDR1 as MNHNY and CDR2 as SVGAGI (reference sequence). The CDR3 runs 12 residues. Trimming left V 2 bases short and J 14 bases short, with 10 bases between. The CDR3 DNA is TGTGCCAGCAGTTACGCGGGCAGGACCCTCCACTTT. Translated, it gives CASSYAGRTLHF.

This clonotype has a count of ten or more. J is TRBJ2-1 and V is TRBV7-6; D possibly matches TRBD1 or TRBD2 (7 bases each). The CDR3 covers 17 residues. V lost 1 base and J 4 bases, leaving 17 bases between the germline ends. CDR1 is SGHVS and CDR2 is FNYEAQ in the germline V gene. The CDR3 protein is CASSLEENRGGYNEQFF. Here the CDR3 DNA reads TGTGCCAGCAGCTTAGAGGAAAACAGGGGAGGGTACAATGAGCAGTTCTTC.

This clonotype was seen many times. The V call is TRBV7-9, the J call TRBJ2-2, with D hard to call. Germline CDR1 SEHNR, CDR2 FQNEAQ (reference sequence). CDR3 length equals 12 residues. V lost 5 bases and J lost 3, with 4 bases in between. DNA for the CDR3: TGTGCCAGCAGCCCCTACACCGGGGAGCTGTTTTTT. This encodes CASSPYTGELFF.

Many counts were recorded for this clonotype. The CDR3 loop is CASSSKGRGIDTGELFF. For the CDR3, the DNA is TGTGCCAGCAGCTCGAAAGGGCGGGGTATAGACACCGGGGAGCTGTTTTTT. This chain joins TRBV7-8 and TRBJ2-2, with D possibly TRBD2 on 6 matching bases. Germline V CDR1 and CDR2: SGHVS, FQNEAQ. The CDR3 loop spans 17 amino acids. The V end lost 4 bases, the J end lost 3 bases, and 18 bases lay between the germline ends.

This clonotype has ten or more counts. The V call is TRBV4-1, the J call TRBJ1-5, with a tentative D call TRBD1 (5 bases). Germline V gene sequence: CDR1 MGHRA, CDR2 YSYEKL. The V and J ends lost 2 bases and 4 bases respectively, with 6 bases between them. This CDR3 spans 13 amino acids. The CDR3 DNA sequence: TGCGCCAGCAGCCAAAGACAGAATCAGCCCCAGCATTTT. It translates to CASSQRQNQPQHF.

The table lists this clonotype with many counts. This chain links TRBV12-3 or TRBV12-4 with TRBJ1-1; D is unresolved. CDR3 length: 15 residues. V was shortened by 3 bases and J by 0 bases, with 11 bases between the two germline ends. The CDR3 protein is CASSLAGLLNTEAFF. The CDR3, as DNA: TGTGCCAGCAGTTTGGCGGGATTACTGAACACTGAAGCTTTCTTT.

This clonotype has only a few counts. The chain employs TRBV27 and TRBJ2-5; no clear D. V gave up 1 base and J gave up 5 bases, with 8 bases separating them. Germline CDR1 MNHEY, CDR2 SMNVEV (reference sequence). There are 13 residues in the CDR3. The CDR3 reads CASSLWLGETQYF. The CDR3 DNA reads TGTGCCAGCAGTTTATGGCTGGGTGAGACCCAGTACTTC.

This clonotype was counted at least ten times. The DNA for the CDR3 is TGCAGTGCTCGACTAGTAGTGAGTGGAGATTACGAGCAGTACTTC. This translates into CSARLVVSGDYEQYF. The rearrangement joins TRBV20-1 to TRBJ2-7; D possibly corresponds to TRBD2 (6 bases). CDR3 length: 15 amino acids. With 5 bases removed from V and 4 bases from J, the gap between germline ends came to 21 bases. Per the germline V gene, CDR1 is DFQATT and CDR2 is SNEGSKA (reference sequence).

This clonotype was detected ten times or more. This chain joins TRBV2 and TRBJ1-1; D is unresolved. This CDR3 spans 15 amino acids. V was cut by 4 bases and J by 0 bases, with 12 bases left in between. The germline gives CDR1 SNHLY, CDR2 FYNNEI. CDR3 sequence (DNA): TGTGCCAGCAGTGGCCCCCTCGGCCTGAACACTGAAGCTTTCTTT. Its translation: CASSGPLGLNTEAFF.

This clonotype has ten or more counts. The chain combines TRBV7-9 with TRBJ1-1; D call uncertain. Trimming removed 1 base from V and 1 base from J, with 4 bases in between. This CDR3 region has 13 residues. The germline CDR1 and CDR2 sequences are SEHNR and FQNEAQ (reference sequence). Here the CDR3 reads CASSLVGNTEAFF. CDR3 DNA sequence: TGTGCCAGCAGCTTAGTAGGGAACACTGAAGCTTTCTTT.